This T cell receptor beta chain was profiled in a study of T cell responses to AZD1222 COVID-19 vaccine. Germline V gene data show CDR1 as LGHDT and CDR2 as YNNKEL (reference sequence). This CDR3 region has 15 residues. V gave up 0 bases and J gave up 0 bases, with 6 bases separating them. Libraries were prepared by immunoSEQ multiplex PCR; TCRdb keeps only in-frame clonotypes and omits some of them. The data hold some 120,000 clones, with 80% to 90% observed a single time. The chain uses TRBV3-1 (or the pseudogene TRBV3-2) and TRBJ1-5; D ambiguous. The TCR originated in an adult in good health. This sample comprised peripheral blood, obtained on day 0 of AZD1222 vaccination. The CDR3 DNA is TGTGCCAGCAGCCAAGATCGCAGTAGCAATCAGCCCCAGCATTTT. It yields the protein CASSQDRSSNQPQHF.